This T cell receptor beta chain was found in a study of breast tumors, draining lymph nodes, adjacent tissues. General observations from the study: Tumor T cell lymph node origin was a supported hypothesis, not proven.

Samples came from axillary lymph nodes draining the breast cancer. TCRdb ran MiXCR on the multiplex PCR reads and lists one entry per CDR3 protein. The top ten hold around 4.5% of the sample, which has fewer than 200,000 distinct CDR3 sequences, 30% to 35% seen once. Concerning this clonotype: The antigen is not known. This CDR3 is missing its conserved last phenylalanine or tryptophan, likely due to a read error.

This CDR3 has 14 residues. Deletions cut 3 bases from V and 3 bases from J, with 12 bases between. Germline assignment: CDR1 LNHDA and CDR2 SQIVND (reference sequence). The rearrangement links TRBV19 to TRBJ2-7; a weak D match, TRBD1 (6 bases). Sequenced: axillary lymph node tissue. This TCR came from a female donor with breast cancer. Some clones in this sample may be carry-over from other donors' samples. DNA of the CDR3: TGTGCCAGTAGTATCCGGGGCAGGGGCTACGAGCAGTACCTC. This translates into CASSIRGRGYEQYL.